The clone carrying this T cell receptor beta chain was detected only a few times. Trimming pared 4 bases from V and 8 bases from J, leaving 11 bases between. Looked up from germline, CDR1 is SQVTM and CDR2 is ANQGSEA. The CDR3 spans 11 residues. This entry comes from a study of blood T cell repertoires in COVID-19. Background on the study: From the United States, Italy and Spain came samples of acute and convalescent COVID-19. T cells, B-cell-depleted T cells, or PBMCs supplied cDNA or gDNA.

Patients at the Seattle site were enrolled during active infection and followed longitudinally. In the authors' workflow: Amplification of reference gene primers provided the estimated nucleated cell counts. The method was immunoSEQ multiplex PCR; TCRdb's version includes in-frame clones alone and lacks a portion of them. That table is the source of V, J and clone size, and D and trimming were worked out from the DNA. The sample yields about 180,000 clones, roughly three quarters seen once. The V call is TRBV29-1, the J call TRBJ1-1; D perhaps matches TRBD1 (5 bases). The sequenced sample was peripheral blood. This sequence originates from a woman of 80 years or more with COVID-19, enrolled during active disease. The CDR3 is CSVVGGREAFF. In DNA, the CDR3 is TGCAGCGTTGTGGGGGGTAGGGAAGCTTTCTTT.